The source of this T cell receptor beta chain is a study of CD8 T cells in Susac syndrome (dated by TCRdb to about 2019). Concerning the study at large: Of the Susac syndrome patients who were sequenced, eight were in clinical remission while about six had clinically active disease. At the time of blood withdrawal, Susac syndrome patients were either therapy-naive, taking corticosteroids (with some also receiving IVIg), or on IVIg alone. Whether CD8+ T cell activation and differentiation in Susac syndrome was antigen driven was tested using repertoire sequencing. Here is what the overall study found, with its caveats: The study acknowledged that relatively few individuals were included in the TCR sequencing and HLA analysis. In the CD4+ T cell repertoire of Susac syndrome patients, clonal expansion was not detected.

High-throughput TCR beta sequencing profiled peripheral blood CD8+ and CD4+ T cells from healthy donors, Susac syndrome patients and multiple sclerosis patients. The Susac syndrome patients fulfilled recently defined diagnostic criteria for either definite or probable disease. Bulk CD8+ and CD4+ T cells were purified magnetically by negative isolation, whereas CD8+ TEMRA cells were enriched by FACS. Blood was collected in EDTA tubes and processed within 24 hours, with PBMCs isolated through density gradient centrifugation. PBMCs destined for TCR sequencing were cryopreserved in liquid nitrogen and later thawed in a 37 °C water bath. Purity of sorted or isolated CD4+, CD8+ and CD8+ TEMRA cells was at least 90%. About this clonotype itself: Its specific antigen is unknown. Base qualities are not recorded, but no much larger clone differs from it by a single base.

RNA was extracted using the RNeasy kit, and about 0.45 to 1 microgram was reverse transcribed with random hexamers. The immunoSEQ multiplex PCR assay, which covers 54 Vbeta and 13 Jbeta segments, was used to amplify TCR beta CDR3 regions. To correct PCR amplification bias, a synthetic template baseline was used for both primer optimization and computational correction. Under the source paper's analysis protocol: Reads were annotated to V, D and J genes according to IMGT and were analyzed with immunoSEQ Analyzer, with only productive sequences retained. Clonality was calculated as one minus the Shannon entropy normalized by log2 of the number of productive unique sequences. For each patient and control, public and private clones were evaluated within the 100 most prevalent clones. Susac-specific clones were defined as absent from healthy and MS cohorts, 1052 published viral clones and other ImmuneACCESS disease sequences. TCRdb redid the processing of the public reads, applying fastp at Q25 and MiXCR, and retained in-frame beta chains. When rows share a CDR3 protein, they turn into one entry using the most common DNA and genes. TCRdb, rather than the study authors, made the V and J calls. The sample table shows about 140,000 distinct CDR3 sequences, and about 95% are seen once. The leading ten clones occupy roughly 0.14% of the sample.

Trimming takes 3 bases from V and 5 bases from J, and the germline ends sit 8 bases apart. The CDR3 runs 13 residues from the cysteine to the phenylalanine. The sequence is cut down to CDR3 DNA, 39 bases in frame from base 1. From a lookup of the germline V gene, CDR1 and CDR2 are SGHDT and YYEEEE. The chain links TRBV5-6 with TRBJ2-2; the D region possibly corresponds to TRBD1 (5 bases align). The sequence derives from a human donor with Susac syndrome. The source material was CD4+ T cells from PBMCs. The CDR3 reads CASSSKGTGELFF. The DNA reads TGTGCCAGCAGCTCAAAGGGGACCGGGGAGCTGTTTTTT.